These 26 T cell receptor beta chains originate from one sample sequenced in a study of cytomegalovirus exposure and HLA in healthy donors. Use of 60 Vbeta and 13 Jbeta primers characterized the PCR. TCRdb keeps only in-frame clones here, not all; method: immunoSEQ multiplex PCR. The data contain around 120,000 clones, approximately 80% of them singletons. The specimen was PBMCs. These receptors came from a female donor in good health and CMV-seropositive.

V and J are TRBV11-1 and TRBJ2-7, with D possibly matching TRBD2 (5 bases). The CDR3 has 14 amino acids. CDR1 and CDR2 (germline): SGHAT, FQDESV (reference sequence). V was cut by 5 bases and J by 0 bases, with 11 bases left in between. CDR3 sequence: CASSRGLDSYEQYF. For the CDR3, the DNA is TGTGCCAGCAGCCGAGGACTGGACTCCTACGAGCAGTACTTC.

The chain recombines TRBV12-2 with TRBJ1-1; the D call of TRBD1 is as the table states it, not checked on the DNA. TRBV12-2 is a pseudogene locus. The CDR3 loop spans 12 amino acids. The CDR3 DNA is TGTGCAAGTCGCTTAGCGGGCCCTGAAGCTTTCTTT. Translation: CASRLAGPEAFF.

The CDR3 region is CASSLRGYTGSDTQYF. The DNA of the CDR3 is TGTGCCAGCAGTTTAAGGGGATACACGGGTTCGGATACGCAGTATTTT. J is TRBJ2-3 and V is TRBV28, with D possibly TRBD1 on 5 matching bases. Per the germline V gene, CDR1 is MDHEN and CDR2 is SYDVKM. This CDR3 has 16 amino acids. With 2 bases removed from V and 6 bases from J, the gap between germline ends came to 18 bases.

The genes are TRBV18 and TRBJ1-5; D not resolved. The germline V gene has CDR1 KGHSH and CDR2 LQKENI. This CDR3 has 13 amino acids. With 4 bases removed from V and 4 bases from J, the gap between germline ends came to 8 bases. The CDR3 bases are TGTGCCAGCTCACTTGCGGGGAATCAGCCCCAGCATTTT. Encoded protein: CASSLAGNQPQHF.

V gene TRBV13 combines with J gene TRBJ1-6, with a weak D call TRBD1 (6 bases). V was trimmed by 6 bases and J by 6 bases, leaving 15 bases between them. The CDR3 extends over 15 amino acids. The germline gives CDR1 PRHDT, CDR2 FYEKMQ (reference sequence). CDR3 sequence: CASRPQGGPNSPLHF. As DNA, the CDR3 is TGTGCCAGCAGGCCCCAAGGGGGTCCTAATTCACCCCTCCACTTT.

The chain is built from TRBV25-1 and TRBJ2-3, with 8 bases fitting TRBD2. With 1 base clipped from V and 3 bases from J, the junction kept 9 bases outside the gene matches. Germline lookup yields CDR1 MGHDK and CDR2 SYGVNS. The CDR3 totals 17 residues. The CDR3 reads CASSESHSSSGTDTQYF. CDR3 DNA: TGTGCCAGCAGTGAATCCCACTCATCTAGCGGGACAGATACGCAGTATTTT.

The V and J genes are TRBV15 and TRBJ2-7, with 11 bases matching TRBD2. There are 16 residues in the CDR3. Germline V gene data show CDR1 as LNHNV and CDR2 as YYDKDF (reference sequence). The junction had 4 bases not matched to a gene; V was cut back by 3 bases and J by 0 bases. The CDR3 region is CATSSLLAGDSYEQYF. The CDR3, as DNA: TGTGCCACCAGCAGCCTACTAGCGGGGGACTCCTACGAGCAGTACTTC.

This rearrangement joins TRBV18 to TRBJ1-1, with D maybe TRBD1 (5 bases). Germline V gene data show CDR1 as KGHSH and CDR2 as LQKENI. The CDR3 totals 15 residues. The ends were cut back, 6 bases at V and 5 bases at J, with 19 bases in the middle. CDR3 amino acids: CASSPPGGTGTEAFF. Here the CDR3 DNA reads TGTGCCAGCTCTCCCCCGGGAGGGACGGGAACTGAAGCTTTCTTT.

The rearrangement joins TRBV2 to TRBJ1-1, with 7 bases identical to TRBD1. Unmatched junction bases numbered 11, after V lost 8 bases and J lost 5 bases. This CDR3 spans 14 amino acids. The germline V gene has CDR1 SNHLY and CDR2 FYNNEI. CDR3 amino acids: CASVRTGFQTEAFF. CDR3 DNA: TGTGCCAGCGTTCGGACAGGATTTCAAACTGAAGCTTTCTTT.

CDR3 coding DNA: TGTGCCAGCAGCCAAGTAGCAGCGGGGGCCCGGTTTTCCTACGAGCAGTACTTC. Translated: CASSQVAAGARFSYEQYF. The chain joins TRBV4-2 to TRBJ2-7, with 8 bases matching TRBD2. With 1 base clipped from V and 1 base from J, the junction kept 12 bases outside the gene matches. Germline CDR1 is LGHNA and CDR2 is YNFKEQ. CDR3 length: 18 residues.

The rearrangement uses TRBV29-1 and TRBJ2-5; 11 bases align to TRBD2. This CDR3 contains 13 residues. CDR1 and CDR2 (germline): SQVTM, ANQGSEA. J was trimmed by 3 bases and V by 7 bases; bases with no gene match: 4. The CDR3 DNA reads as TGCAGCGGGGCGACTAGCGGGGAAGAGACCCAGTACTTC. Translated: CSGATSGEETQYF.

The CDR3 spells CASSSGGQGAFSPLHF. CDR3 DNA sequence: TGTGCCAGCAGTTCTGGCGGTCAGGGGGCATTCTCACCCCTCCACTTT. The chain employs TRBV28 and TRBJ1-6, with 8 bases lining up with TRBD1. Germline lookup yields CDR1 MDHEN and CDR2 SYDVKM. The CDR3 runs 16 residues. With V trimmed by 4 bases and J by 10 bases, 12 bases remained unmatched.

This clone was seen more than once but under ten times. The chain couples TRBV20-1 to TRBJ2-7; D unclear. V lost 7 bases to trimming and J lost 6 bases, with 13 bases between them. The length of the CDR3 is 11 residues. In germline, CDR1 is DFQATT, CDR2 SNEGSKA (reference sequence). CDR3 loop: CSVPRAIEQYF. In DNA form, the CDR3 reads TGCAGTGTCCCTCGAGCGATCGAGCAGTACTTC.

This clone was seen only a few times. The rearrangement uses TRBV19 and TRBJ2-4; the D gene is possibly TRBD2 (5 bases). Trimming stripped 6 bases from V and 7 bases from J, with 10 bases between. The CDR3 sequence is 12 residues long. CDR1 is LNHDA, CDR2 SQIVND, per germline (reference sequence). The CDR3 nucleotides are TGTGCCAGTAGAAAGGGAGAGAACATTCAGTACTTC. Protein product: CASRKGENIQYF.

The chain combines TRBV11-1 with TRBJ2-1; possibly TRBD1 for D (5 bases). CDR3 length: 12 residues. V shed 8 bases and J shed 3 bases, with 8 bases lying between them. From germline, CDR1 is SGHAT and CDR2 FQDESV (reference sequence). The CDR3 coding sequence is TGTGCCAGCGGCAGGGACTACAATGAGCAGTTCTTC. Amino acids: CASGRDYNEQFF.

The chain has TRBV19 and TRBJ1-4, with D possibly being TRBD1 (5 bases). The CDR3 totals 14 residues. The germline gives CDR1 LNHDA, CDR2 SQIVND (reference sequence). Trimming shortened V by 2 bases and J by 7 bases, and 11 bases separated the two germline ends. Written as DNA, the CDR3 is TGTGCCAGTAGTATAAGGCAGGGAGGTGAAAAACTGTTTTTT. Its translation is CASSIRQGGEKLFF.

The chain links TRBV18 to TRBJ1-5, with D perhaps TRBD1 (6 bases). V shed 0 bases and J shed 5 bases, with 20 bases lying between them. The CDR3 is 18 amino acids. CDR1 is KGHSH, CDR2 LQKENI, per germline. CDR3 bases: TGTGCCAGCTCACCACCGGGGGGGCAGCAGGGCGGGCATCAGCCCCAGCATTTT. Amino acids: CASSPPGGQQGGHQPQHF.

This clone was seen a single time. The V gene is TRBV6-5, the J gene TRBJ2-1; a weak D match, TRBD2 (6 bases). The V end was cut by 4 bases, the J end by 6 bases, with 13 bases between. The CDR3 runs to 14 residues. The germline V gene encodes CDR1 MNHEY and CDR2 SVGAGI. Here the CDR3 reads CASSLGAGSNEQFF. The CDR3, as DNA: TGTGCCAGCAGTTTGGGCGCGGGGAGCAATGAGCAGTTCTTC.

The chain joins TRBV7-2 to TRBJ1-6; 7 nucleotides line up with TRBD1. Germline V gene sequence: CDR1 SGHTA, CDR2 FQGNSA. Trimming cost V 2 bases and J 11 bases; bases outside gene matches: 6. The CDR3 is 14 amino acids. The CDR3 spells CASSLNRGITPLHF. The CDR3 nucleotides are TGTGCCAGCAGCTTAAACAGGGGCATTACACCCCTCCACTTT.

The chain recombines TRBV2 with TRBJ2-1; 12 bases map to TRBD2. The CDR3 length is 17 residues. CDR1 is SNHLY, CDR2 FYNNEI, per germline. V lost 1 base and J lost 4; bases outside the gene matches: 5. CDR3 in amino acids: CASSEGGLAGRYNEQFF. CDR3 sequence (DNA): TGTGCCAGCAGTGAAGGCGGACTAGCGGGGAGGTACAATGAGCAGTTCTTC.

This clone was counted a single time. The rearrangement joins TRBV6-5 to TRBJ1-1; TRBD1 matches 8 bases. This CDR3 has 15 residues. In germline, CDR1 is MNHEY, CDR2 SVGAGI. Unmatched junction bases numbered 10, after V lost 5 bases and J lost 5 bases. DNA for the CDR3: TGTGCCAGCAGTCTCCGGACAGGGTCCGAGACTGAAGCTTTCTTT. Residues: CASSLRTGSETEAFF.

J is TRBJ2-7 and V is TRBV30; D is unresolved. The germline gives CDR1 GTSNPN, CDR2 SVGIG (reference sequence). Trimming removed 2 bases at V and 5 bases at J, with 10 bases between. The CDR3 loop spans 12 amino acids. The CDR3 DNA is TGTGCCTGGAGTTTTGCTACCGACGAGCAGTACTTC. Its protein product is CAWSFATDEQYF.

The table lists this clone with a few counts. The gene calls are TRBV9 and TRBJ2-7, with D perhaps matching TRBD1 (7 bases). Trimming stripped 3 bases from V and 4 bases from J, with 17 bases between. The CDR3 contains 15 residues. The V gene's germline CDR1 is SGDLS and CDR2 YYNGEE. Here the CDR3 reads CASSGGDSRIYEQYF. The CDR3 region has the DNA TGTGCCAGCAGCGGGGGGGACAGCCGGATTTACGAGCAGTACTTC.

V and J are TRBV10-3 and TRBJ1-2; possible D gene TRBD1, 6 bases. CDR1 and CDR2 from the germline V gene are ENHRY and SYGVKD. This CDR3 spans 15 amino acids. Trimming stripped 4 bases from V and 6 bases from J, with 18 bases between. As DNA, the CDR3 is TGTGCCATCAGTGTTACCAGGGGACAAGGAAATGGCTACACCTTC. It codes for CAISVTRGQGNGYTF.

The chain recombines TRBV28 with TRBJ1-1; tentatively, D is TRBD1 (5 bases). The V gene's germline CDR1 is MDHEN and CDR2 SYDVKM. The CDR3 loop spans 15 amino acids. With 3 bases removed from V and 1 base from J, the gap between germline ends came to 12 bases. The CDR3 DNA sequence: TGTGCCAGCAGTTTTGTGGGGGACTGGAACACTGAAGCTTTCTTT. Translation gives CASSFVGDWNTEAFF.

CDR3: CASSEATGAYNEQFF. The CDR3 bases are TGTGCCAGCAGTGAAGCCACAGGGGCCTACAATGAGCAGTTCTTC. This chain links TRBV2 with TRBJ2-1, with 7 nucleotides matching TRBD1. From germline, CDR1 is SNHLY and CDR2 FYNNEI. V gave up 0 bases and J gave up 2 bases; unmatched junction bases: 1. This CDR3 contains 15 residues.